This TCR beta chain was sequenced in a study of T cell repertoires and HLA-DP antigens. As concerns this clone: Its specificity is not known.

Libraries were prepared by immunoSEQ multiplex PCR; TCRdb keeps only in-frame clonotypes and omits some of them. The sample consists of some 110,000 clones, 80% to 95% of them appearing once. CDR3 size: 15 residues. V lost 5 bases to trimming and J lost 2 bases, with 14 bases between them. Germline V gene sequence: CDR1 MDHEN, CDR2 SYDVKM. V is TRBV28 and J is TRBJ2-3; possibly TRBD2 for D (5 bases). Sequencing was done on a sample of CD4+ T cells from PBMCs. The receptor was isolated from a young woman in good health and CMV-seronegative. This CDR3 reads CASSPTLGPTDTQYF. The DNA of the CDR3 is TGTGCCAGCAGTCCAACACTAGGCCCCACAGATACGCAGTATTTT.